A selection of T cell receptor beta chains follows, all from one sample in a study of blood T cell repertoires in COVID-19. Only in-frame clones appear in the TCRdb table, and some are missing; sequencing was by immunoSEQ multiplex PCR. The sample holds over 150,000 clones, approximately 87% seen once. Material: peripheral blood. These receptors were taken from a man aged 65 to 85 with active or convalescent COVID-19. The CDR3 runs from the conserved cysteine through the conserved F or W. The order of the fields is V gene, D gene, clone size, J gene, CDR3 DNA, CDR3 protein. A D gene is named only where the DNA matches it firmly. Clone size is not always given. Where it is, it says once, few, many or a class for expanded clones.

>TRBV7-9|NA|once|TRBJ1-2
TGTGCCAGCAGCTTAGAGGGGGAACGGTATGGCTACACCTTC
CASSLEGERYGYTF
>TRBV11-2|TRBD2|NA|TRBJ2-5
TGTGCCAGCAGCTCCCCTTCCAGCGGGAGGGATCAGTACTTC
CASSSPSSGRDQYF
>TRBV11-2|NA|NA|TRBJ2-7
TGTGCCAGCAGCTTAGAAGGTGGTTGGACAGATAGCTCCTACGAGCAGTACTTC
CASSLEGGWTDSSYEQYF
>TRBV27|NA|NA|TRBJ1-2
TGTGCCAGCAGGGGCTATGGGCCTTTTAACTATGGCTACACCTTC
CASRGYGPFNYGYTF
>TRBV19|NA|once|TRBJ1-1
TGTGCCAGTAGTACTCCGACACAGAACACTGAAGCTTTCTTT
CASSTPTQNTEAFF
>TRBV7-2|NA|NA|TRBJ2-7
TGTGCCAGCAGAGTTTCGGTGGGAGGCCGCACCTACGAGCAGTACTTC
CASRVSVGGRTYEQYF
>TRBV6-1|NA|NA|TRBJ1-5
TGTGCCAGCAGTGAACAGGCCAATCAGCCCCAGCATTTT
CASSEQANQPQHF
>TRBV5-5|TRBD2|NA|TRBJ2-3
TGTGCCAGCAGCCCCCCGGGGCGTAGCGGGGAGCAGTATTTT
CASSPPGRSGEQYF
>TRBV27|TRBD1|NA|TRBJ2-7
TGTGCCAGCAGTTGGACAGGGAAGGGCCCCTTGGATGAGCAGTACTTC
CASSWTGKGPLDEQYF
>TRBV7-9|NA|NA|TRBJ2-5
TGTGCCAGCAGCTTAGCAACGGCCCAGGGGACCCAGTACTTC
CASSLATAQGTQYF
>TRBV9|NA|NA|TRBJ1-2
TGTGCCAGCACCCCCCGGGGGGACGGGTATGGCTACACCTTC
CASTPRGDGYGYTF
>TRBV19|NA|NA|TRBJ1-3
TGTGCCAGTAGTAGAGGACAGCCCTCTGGAAACACCATATATTTT
CASSRGQPSGNTIYF
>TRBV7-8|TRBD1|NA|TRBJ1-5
TGTGCCAGCAGCCCAATGGTCAGGGGGCTATCTCAGCCCCAGCATTTT
CASSPMVRGLSQPQHF
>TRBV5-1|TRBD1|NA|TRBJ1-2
TGCGCCAGCAGCCGTGACAGGGGGCCCGACTATGGCTACACCTTC
CASSRDRGPDYGYTF
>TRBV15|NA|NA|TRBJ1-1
TGTGCCACCAGCAGAGCCCATTCGAGGAGCACTGAAGCTTTCTTT
CATSRAHSRSTEAFF
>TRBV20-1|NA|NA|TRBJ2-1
TGCAGTGTACAGCCGTACAATGAGCAGTTCTTC
CSVQPYNEQFF
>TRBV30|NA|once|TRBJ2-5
TGTGCCTGGAGTGCCGGGGAGACCCAGTACTTC
CAWSAGETQYF
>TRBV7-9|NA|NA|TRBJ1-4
TGTGCCAGCAGCTTAGCGGCCCAGGGTAGTTCTAATGAAAAACTGTTTTTT
CASSLAAQGSSNEKLFF
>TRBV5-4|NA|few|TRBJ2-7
TGTGCCAGCAGCTTGGGAGAAATGGAGGAGCAGTACTTC
CASSLGEMEEQYF
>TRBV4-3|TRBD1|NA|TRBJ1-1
TGCGCCAGCAGCCAAGATACGGGAAACAGGGGCCAAAACACTGAAGCTTTCTTT
CASSQDTGNRGQNTEAFF
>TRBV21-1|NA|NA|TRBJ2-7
TGTGCCAGCAGCAACGGTAAAGGGAGCGGACCTAGCTCCTACGAGCAGTACTTC
CASSNGKGSGPSSYEQYF
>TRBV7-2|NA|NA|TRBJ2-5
TGTGCCAGCAAAGGCGGGATCCGCGAGACCCAGTACTTC
CASKGGIRETQYF
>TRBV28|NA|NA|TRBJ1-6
TGTGCCAGCAGTCTAGTAGTAGGGGCGAGCTCCTATAATTCACCCCTCCACTTT
CASSLVVGASSYNSPLHF
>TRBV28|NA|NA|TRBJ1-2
TGTGCCAGCAGTTTAAGGGCAGGGAACTATGGCTACACCTTC
CASSLRAGNYGYTF
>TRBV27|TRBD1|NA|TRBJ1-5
TGTGCCAGCAGTTCCGACAGGGATCAGCCCCAGCATTTT
CASSSDRDQPQHF
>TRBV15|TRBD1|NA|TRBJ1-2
TGTGCCACCAGCTTCGACAGGGGGGCGGTGGGCTACACCTTC
CATSFDRGAVGYTF
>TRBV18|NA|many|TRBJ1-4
TGTGCCAGCTCACCACCCCAACGGGGAGCAACTAATGAAAAACTGTTTTTT
CASSPPQRGATNEKLFF
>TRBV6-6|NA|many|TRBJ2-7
TGTGCCAGCAGCGAAATTGGCGGGGCTCACGAGCAGTACTTC
CASSEIGGAHEQYF
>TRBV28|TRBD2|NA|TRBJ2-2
TGTGCCAGCAGTTTATTAGGGCGGATTACTAGCGGGAGGACAGCCGGGGAGCTGTTTTTT
CASSLLGRITSGRTAGELFF
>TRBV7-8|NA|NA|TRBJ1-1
TGTGCCAGCAGTTATCGGATAAAGACGGAGGTGAACACTGAAGCTTTCTTT
CASSYRIKTEVNTEAFF
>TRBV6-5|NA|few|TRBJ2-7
TGTGCCAGCAGTTACCGAACTACCCGAGCTAACGAGCAGTACTTC
CASSYRTTRANEQYF
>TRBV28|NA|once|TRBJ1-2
TGTGCCAGCAAGACCACAGGGAACTATGGCTACACCTTC
CASKTTGNYGYTF
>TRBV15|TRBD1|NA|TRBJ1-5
TGTGCCACCAGCCCACGGAGGGGACAGGCACAGCCCCAGCATTTT
CATSPRRGQAQPQHF
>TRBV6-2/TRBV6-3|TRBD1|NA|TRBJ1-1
TGTGCCAGCAGTTACCGGGACAGGGGGGCAAAGGGAAAGAACACTGAAGCTTTCTTT
CASSYRDRGAKGKNTEAFF
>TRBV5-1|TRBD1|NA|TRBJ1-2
TGCGCCAGCAGCGGGCGGACAGGGGCAGACTATGGCTACACCTTC
CASSGRTGADYGYTF
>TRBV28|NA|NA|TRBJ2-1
TGTGCCAGCACAACAGCGGGCGGCTACAATGAGCAGTTCTTC
CASTTAGGYNEQFF
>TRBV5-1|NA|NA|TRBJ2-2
TGCGCCAGCAGCTTCCTTAGCGGAGCGAACACCGGGGAGCTGTTTTTT
CASSFLSGANTGELFF
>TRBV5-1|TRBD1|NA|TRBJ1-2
TGCGCCAGCAGCGAACAGGGGGCGCTCTATGGCTACACCTTC
CASSEQGALYGYTF
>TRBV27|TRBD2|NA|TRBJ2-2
TGTGCCAGCAGCCCCGAACTAGCGGGGGACCCGCACACCGGGGAGCTGTTTTTT
CASSPELAGDPHTGELFF